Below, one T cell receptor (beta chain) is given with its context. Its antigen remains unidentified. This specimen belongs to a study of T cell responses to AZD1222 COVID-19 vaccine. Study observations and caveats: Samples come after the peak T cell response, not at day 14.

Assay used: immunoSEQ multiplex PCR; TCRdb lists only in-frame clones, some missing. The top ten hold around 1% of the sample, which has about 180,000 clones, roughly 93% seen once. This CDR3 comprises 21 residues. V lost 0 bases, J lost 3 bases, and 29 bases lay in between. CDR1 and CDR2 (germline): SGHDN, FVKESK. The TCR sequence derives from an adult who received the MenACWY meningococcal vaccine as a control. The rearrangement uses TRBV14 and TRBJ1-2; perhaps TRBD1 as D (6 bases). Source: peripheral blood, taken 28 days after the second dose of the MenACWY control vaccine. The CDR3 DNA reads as TGTGCCAGCAGCCAAGAGGCCCTAGGTCCGGGGGCGCGAGGTTTAGACTATGGCTACACCTTC. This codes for CASSQEALGPGARGLDYGYTF.